The entry that follows covers one TCR beta chain sequence. Its target is not known. Profiling relied on immunoSEQ multiplex PCR, and the TCRdb table lists in-frame clones only, not all of them. The sample holds tens of thousands of clones, approximately 81% seen once. This CDR3 is 16 amino acids long. CDR1 and CDR2 from the germline V gene are MNHEY and SVGAGI. The V and J ends lost 0 bases and 4 bases respectively, with 13 bases between them. The data were obtained in a study of memory CD4+ T cells and cytomegalovirus serostatus. Single viable CD3+CD4+CD8-CD45RO+ cells were sorted as the memory CD4+ T cells. Serostatus was set by detecting CMV pp150, pp28, p38, p52 IgG. Notes on the study in general: CD4+ memory repertoires contained about two fifths of the roughly 160 reported CMV TCRbeta sequences.

This sequence was found in an adult in good health and CMV-seropositive. Sequencing input: memory CD4+ T cells from blood. The chain recombines TRBV6-5 with TRBJ2-1; D call uncertain. As DNA, the CDR3 is TGTGCCAGCAGTTACTCGGTCCAGGTTGGGTACAATGAGCAGTTCTTC. It is translated as CASSYSVQVGYNEQFF.